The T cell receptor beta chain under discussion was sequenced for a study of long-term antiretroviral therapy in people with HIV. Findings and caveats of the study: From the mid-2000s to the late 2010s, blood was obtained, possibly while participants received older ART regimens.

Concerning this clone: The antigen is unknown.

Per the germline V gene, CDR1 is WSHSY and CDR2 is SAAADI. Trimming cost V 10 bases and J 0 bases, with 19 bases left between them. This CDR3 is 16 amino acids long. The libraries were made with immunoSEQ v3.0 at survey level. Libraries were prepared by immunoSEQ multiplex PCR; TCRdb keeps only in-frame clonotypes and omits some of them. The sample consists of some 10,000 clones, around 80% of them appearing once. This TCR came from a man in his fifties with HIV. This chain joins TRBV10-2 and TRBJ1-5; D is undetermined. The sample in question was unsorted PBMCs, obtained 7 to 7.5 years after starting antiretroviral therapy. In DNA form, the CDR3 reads TGCGCCATCCCCCCCAGGCTACCAGATAGCAATCAGCCCCAGCATTTT. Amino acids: CAIPPRLPDSNQPQHF.